The next 10 T cell receptor beta chains were all read from a single sample in a study of metastatic and nonmetastatic thyroid tumors. All patients reached thyroid surgery having received no treatment beforehand. TCRdb re-clonotyped the PCR reads through MiXCR. The profile shows 20,000 to 30,000 clones, approximately 21% of them singletons. Sequenced sample: blood. Receptors originate from a male donor with papillary thyroid cancer or a benign thyroid nodule (not recorded which). Some clones in this sample may be carry-over from other donors' samples.

This clone was counted many times. The junction and the germline gene differ at one end; a read error may be behind it. The chain uses TRBV7-6 and TRBJ2-2, with D maybe TRBD2 (5 bases). CDR1 and CDR2 from the germline V gene are SGHVS and FNYEAQ. There are 18 residues in the CDR3. The CDR3 bases are TGTGCCAGCAGCCTAGCACGGACGGCGGCCGGTGGCACCGGGGAGCTGTTTTTT. Amino acids: CASSLARTAAGGTGELFF.

In regard to this clone: Possible read error: a much larger clone is one base away. The J gene is TRBJ1-1, the V gene TRBV3-1; D uncertain. The CDR3 contains 14 residues. Germline loops: CDR1 LGHDT, CDR2 YNNKEL (reference sequence). V was trimmed by 3 bases and J by 0 bases, leaving 8 bases between them. The CDR3 coding sequence is TGTGCCAGCAGCCATCAGGAAATGAACACTGAAGCTTTCTTT. Translating gives CASSHQEMNTEAFF.

This chain connects TRBV20-1 to TRBJ2-1; 10 bases fit TRBD1. The CDR3 spans 14 residues. Germline values: CDR1 DFQATT, CDR2 SNEGSKA (reference sequence). V was pared by 6 bases and J by 7 bases, with 9 bases of the junction left unmatched. The CDR3 sequence: CSAQGQGRRNEQFF. The DNA for the CDR3 is TGCAGTGCGCAGGGACAGGGGAGACGGAATGAGCAGTTCTTC.

The chain couples TRBV2 to TRBJ2-7; D might be TRBD2 (5 bases). V gave up 8 bases and J gave up 0 bases, with 14 bases separating them. Per the germline V gene, CDR1 is SNHLY and CDR2 is FYNNEI. The CDR3 extends over 14 amino acids. CDR3: CASGKGVGSYEQYF. As DNA, the CDR3 is TGTGCCAGCGGCAAGGGAGTTGGCTCCTACGAGCAGTACTTC.

This clone was counted at least ten times. V and J are TRBV5-1 and TRBJ1-1, with D possibly being TRBD1 (5 bases). Trimming left V 0 bases short and J 4 bases short, with 10 bases between. The CDR3 length is 14 residues. CDR1 is SGHRS and CDR2 is YFSETQ in the germline V gene. CDR3: CASSLDGAGTEAFF. Written as DNA, the CDR3 is TGCGCCAGCAGCTTGGACGGGGCGGGCACTGAAGCTTTCTTT. Full variable domain (remainder filled in from reference TRBV5-1 and TRBJ1-1): KAGVTQTPRYLIKTRGQQVTLSCSPISGHRSVSWYQQTPGQGLQFLFEYFSETQRNKGNFPGRFSGRQFSNSRSEMNVSTLELGDSALYLCASSLDGAGTEAFFGQGTRLTVV.

In its sample, this clone was seen many times. The gene calls are TRBV12-3 or TRBV12-4 and TRBJ2-1; 7 bases fit TRBD2. This CDR3 has 16 amino acids. The V gene end was trimmed by 4 bases and the J gene end by 6 bases; junction bases not matched to a gene: 12. This CDR3 reads CASSSQGGRRFNEQFF. The CDR3 nucleotides are TGTGCCAGCAGTTCCCAGGGCGGGAGACGGTTCAATGAGCAGTTCTTC.

This clone is medium-sized (0.01 to 0.1%). The chain is built from TRBV6-5 and TRBJ1-1; no reliable D call. CDR1 and CDR2 (germline): MNHEY, SVGAGI. V dropped 2 bases and J dropped 12 bases, with 7 bases sitting between them. CDR3 size: 10 residues. The CDR3 region has the DNA TGTGCCAGCAGTTACCCTAACCCTTTCTTT. Amino acids: CASSYPNPFF.

This clone was observed at least ten times. The same CDR3 is also encoded by other DNA sequences in this sample. For the CDR3, the DNA is TGTGCCACTGGGGAAGGAGGGCCGGAGTCAGGCACAGATACGCAGTATTTT. Protein sequence: CATGEGGPESGTDTQYF. The V and J genes are TRBV28 and TRBJ2-3; D may be TRBD2 (6 bases). V lost 10 bases and J lost 1, with 24 bases in between. Germline V gene sequence: CDR1 MDHEN, CDR2 SYDVKM. The CDR3 loop spans 17 amino acids.

This clone was observed at least ten times. V and J are TRBV20-1 and TRBJ1-4; D call uncertain. The CDR3 runs to 13 residues. V lost 3 bases to trimming and J lost 4 bases, with 9 bases between them. Germline V gives CDR1 DFQATT, CDR2 SNEGSKA (reference sequence). Here the CDR3 reads CSASSGLNEKLFF. CDR3 coding DNA: TGCAGTGCTAGTTCAGGACTTAATGAAAAACTGTTTTTT.

In regard to this clone: A junction boundary mismatches the germline segment, possibly from a read error. The V and J genes are TRBV18 and TRBJ2-5; unclear D gene. The CDR3 is 13 amino acids. Germline V lookup: CDR1 KGHSH, CDR2 LQKENI. The CDR3 DNA follows: TGTGCCAGCTCACCCTCGTTCCAAGATACCCAGTACTTC. Protein: CASSPSFQDTQYF.